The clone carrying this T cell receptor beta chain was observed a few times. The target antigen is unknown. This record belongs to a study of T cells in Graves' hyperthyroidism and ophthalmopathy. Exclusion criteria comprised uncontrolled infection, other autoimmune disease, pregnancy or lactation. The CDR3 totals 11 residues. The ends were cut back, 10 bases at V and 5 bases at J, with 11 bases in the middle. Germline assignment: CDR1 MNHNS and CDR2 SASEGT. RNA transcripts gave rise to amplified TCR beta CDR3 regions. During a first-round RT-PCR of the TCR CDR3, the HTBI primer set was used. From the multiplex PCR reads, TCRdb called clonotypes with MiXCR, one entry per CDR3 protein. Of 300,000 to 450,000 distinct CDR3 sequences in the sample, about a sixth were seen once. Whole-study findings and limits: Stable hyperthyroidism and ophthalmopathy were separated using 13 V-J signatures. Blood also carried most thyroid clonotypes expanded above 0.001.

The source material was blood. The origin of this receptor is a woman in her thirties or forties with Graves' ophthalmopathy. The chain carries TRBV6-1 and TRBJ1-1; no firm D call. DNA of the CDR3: TGTGCCACCCAAATGGGGACTGAAGCTTTCTTT. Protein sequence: CATQMGTEAFF.